Sequencing of this T cell receptor beta chain was carried out in a study of blood T cell repertoires in COVID-19. The wider study: Some COVID-19 samples were acute and others convalescent; all came from the United States, Italy and Spain.

V lost 5 bases, J lost 5 bases, and 15 bases lay in between. Per germline, CDR1 MNHEY and CDR2 SMNVEV (reference sequence). The CDR3 has 14 amino acids. In the authors' workflow: Quantification of nucleated cells was approximated via reference gene primer amplification. Libraries were prepared by immunoSEQ multiplex PCR; TCRdb keeps only in-frame clonotypes and omits some of them. D and trimming were read from the DNA, whereas the V and J calls and clone size are those reported in that table. The sample has about 200,000 clones; approximately 83% are singletons. The sample holds a few counts of this clone.

The rearrangement joins TRBV27 to TRBJ1-1; D not resolved. Source material: peripheral blood. The clonotype originates from a woman aged 40 to 55 with active or convalescent COVID-19. CDR3 nucleotides: TGTGCCAGCAGTCCCGGACTCGGTGGAACTGAAGCTTTCTTT. Translating it yields CASSPGLGGTEAFF.